This TCR beta chain was identified during a study of Graves' ophthalmopathy and Graves' hyperthyroidism. Establishment of the diagnosis relied upon clinical symptoms, serum thyroxine, TRAb, thyroid ultrasound and orbital computed tomography. The CDR3 extends over 14 amino acids. V was clipped by 0 bases and J by 3 bases; unmatched bases: 1. From germline, CDR1 is LGHNA and CDR2 YNFKEQ. Beta-chain TCR CDR3 regions were amplified from RNA transcripts. HTBI primers were employed in first-round RT-PCR, then a second-round multiplex PCR followed. TCRdb used MiXCR to reprocess the multiplex PCR reads, holding one entry per CDR3 protein. The sample includes 400,000 or so distinct CDR3 sequences, about 18% of them seen just once. This clonotype was picked up many times.

The genes are TRBV4-2 and TRBJ1-1, with TRBD1 identical over 7 bases. This clonotype was sampled from an adult woman with stable Graves' hyperthyroidism. The sample consisted of peripheral blood. The CDR3 coding sequence is TGTGCCAGCAGCCAAGACAGGGGGTACACTGAAGCTTTCTTT. Encoded protein: CASSQDRGYTEAFF.